The 2 T cell receptor beta chains listed next were all sequenced from one sample in a study of chemoradiotherapy in HPV16-positive cancers. Clones were read by immunoSEQ multiplex PCR, and TCRdb kept only the in-frame ones, dropping some. This repertoire shows over a thousand clones, 82% found once; its top ten account for around 10%. The specimen comprised tumor tissue, sampled from a patient who underwent chemoradiotherapy. The origin of the receptors is a human donor with HPV-associated anogenital cancer.

This chain connects TRBV27 to TRBJ2-4; D uncertain. The CDR3 consists of 12 residues. V dropped 3 bases and J dropped 2 bases, with 2 bases sitting between them. The germline CDR1 and CDR2 sequences are MNHEY and SMNVEV (reference sequence). The CDR3 DNA sequence: TGTGCCAGCAGTTTCACCAAAAACATTCAGTACTTC. It translates to CASSFTKNIQYF.

The rearrangement uses TRBV21-1 and TRBJ2-3; the table's D call, TRBD1, has no DNA check behind it. TRBV21-1 is annotated as a pseudogene. This CDR3 comprises 18 residues. The chain's CDR3 is CASSLRDRGGRRGDTQYF. The CDR3 bases are TGTGCCAGCAGCCTACGGGACAGGGGGGGGAGACGGGGCGATACGCAGTATTTT.